Listed below are T cell receptor beta chains from one sample, sequenced in a study of OX40 agonist ivuxolimab in advanced cancers. Sequencing used immunoSEQ multiplex PCR; TCRdb keeps in-frame clones, though not all of them. In the table there are about 16,000 clones, more than 70% of which are singletons. This specimen was CD4+ or CD8+ T cells sorted from blood, taken in a trial of the OX40 agonist ivuxolimab. The source is an adult with an advanced solid tumor such as melanoma, head and neck, liver or kidney cancer. Both conserved end residues are part of each CDR3. The D gene is left open where the match is weak. Not all rows give a size; the values are once, few, many and, for expanded clones, a class.

size	V	J	D	length	DNA	CDR3
NA	TRBV11-2	TRBJ2-1	TRBD2	15	TGTGCCAGCAGCTTAGATCGTCCAGGGAGGGATGAGCAGTTCTTC	CASSLDRPGRDEQFF
NA	TRBV2	TRBJ2-1	NA	15	TGTGCCAGCAGTACCGGGACAAGCTCCTACAATGAGCAGTTCTTC	CASSTGTSSYNEQFF
NA	TRBV5-1	TRBJ2-7	TRBD2	14	TGCGCCAGCAGCCTAACTAGCGGGGCCTACGAGCAGTACTTC	CASSLTSGAYEQYF
once	TRBV7-2	TRBJ2-2	NA	16	TGTGCCAGCAGCTTATTGAGTACCACAGGCACCGGGGAGCTGTTTTTT	CASSLLSTTGTGELFF
NA	TRBV5-1	TRBJ2-7	NA	14	TGCGCCAGCAGCTTGGAGGCTACCTCCTACGAGCAGTACTTC	CASSLEATSYEQYF
NA	TRBV7-2	TRBJ2-3	NA	13	TGTGCCAGCAGCCGCTCCACTTCAGATACGCAGTATTTT	CASSRSTSDTQYF
once	TRBV5-4	TRBJ1-6	NA	16	TGTGCCAGCAGCTTGTCCCCGGAACGTTTTAATTCACCCCTCCACTTT	CASSLSPERFNSPLHF
NA	TRBV5-1	TRBJ1-2	NA	15	TGCGCCAGCAGCTTGGGGGCAGGGGTAAATTATGGCTACACCTTC	CASSLGAGVNYGYTF
NA	TRBV11-2	TRBJ1-1	NA	16	TGTGCCAGCAGCCGACCGTTCGTTGGGGCGGACACTGAAGCTTTCTTT	CASSRPFVGADTEAFF
NA	TRBV7-2	TRBJ2-5	TRBD2	15	TGTGCCAGCAGCCGGGGACTAGCGGGGGCGGAGACCCAGTACTTC	CASSRGLAGAETQYF
NA	TRBV18	TRBJ1-6	TRBD1	16	TGTGCCAGCTCACCTAAGACAGGGTATCATAATTCACCCCTCCACTTT	CASSPKTGYHNSPLHF
NA	TRBV30	TRBJ1-6	NA	13	TGTGCCTGGAGACCGGGTTTTAATTCACCCCTCCACTTT	CAWRPGFNSPLHF
NA	TRBV9	TRBJ1-4	TRBD1	17	TGTGCCAGCAGCGTAGCCGGAGGGGGGACAGGGAATGAAAAACTGTTTTTT	CASSVAGGGTGNEKLFF
NA	TRBV5-1	TRBJ2-3	NA	16	TGCGCCAGCAGCTTGGTAGGGATTAAAAATACAGATACGCAGTATTTT	CASSLVGIKNTDTQYF
NA	TRBV5-6	TRBJ1-1	NA	13	TGTGCCTCAAGGGGTATATCACAGGGTCGATCTTTCTTT	CASRGISQGRSFF
NA	TRBV18	TRBJ2-7	TRBD1	16	TGTGCCAGCTCACCTAAGCTAAGGGGGCATGCCTACGAGCAGTACTTC	CASSPKLRGHAYEQYF
NA	TRBV7-9	TRBJ1-6	NA	14	TGTGCCAGCAGCCAAACGGGTCAAGGGTCACCCCTCCACTTT	CASSQTGQGSPLHF
NA	TRBV11-2	TRBJ1-4	NA	12	TGTGCCAGCAGCTTAGGTTCTGAAAAACTGTTTTTT	CASSLGSEKLFF
NA	TRBV2	TRBJ2-7	NA	12	TGTGCCAGCCGGGGCAGGGACTACGAGCAGTACTTC	CASRGRDYEQYF
NA	TRBV11-2	TRBJ1-5	NA	15	TGTGCCAGCAGCTCGGGACTCTTTAGCAATCAGCCCCAGCATTTT	CASSSGLFSNQPQHF
NA	TRBV5-1	TRBJ1-1	NA	15	TGCGCCAGCAGCTCCCGGGGACGGACCAACACTGAAGCTTTCTTT	CASSSRGRTNTEAFF
NA	TRBV2	TRBJ2-7	NA	11	TGTGCCAGCAGGGGGGCCGGAGAGCAGTACTTC	CASRGAGEQYF
few	TRBV6-1	TRBJ1-5	TRBD1	14	TGTGCCAGCTCCCCAACAGGGGGCTGGGAGCCCCAGCATTTT	CASSPTGGWEPQHF
NA	TRBV18	TRBJ2-5	NA	13	TGTGCCAGCTCACCACCTTACGTCGAGACCCAGTACTTC	CASSPPYVETQYF
NA	TRBV15	TRBJ1-4	NA	14	TGTGCCACCAGCAGAGGCGGGACGGAGGAAAAACTGTTTTTT	CATSRGGTEEKLFF
NA	TRBV6-5	TRBJ2-7	TRBD2	16	TGTGCCAGCAGTTACCCTAAAACCGGGGGGACCTACGAGCAGTACTTC	CASSYPKTGGTYEQYF
NA	TRBV2	TRBJ1-2	NA	13	TGTGCCAGCAGTGGCAGGAACAACTATGGCTACACCTTC	CASSGRNNYGYTF
few	TRBV19	TRBJ2-2	TRBD2	16	TGTGCCAGTAGTATTGGTGGCGGGAGAGGTCACGGGGAGCTGTTTTTT	CASSIGGGRGHGELFF
NA	TRBV18	TRBJ1-6	NA	15	TGTGCCAGCTCACCAGACCGAGGGACGGACTCACCCCTCCACTTT	CASSPDRGTDSPLHF
NA	TRBV7-9	TRBJ2-7	TRBD2	15	TGTGCCAGCAGCTTCGAGGGTAGCGGGAGTGCCGAGCAGTACTTC	CASSFEGSGSAEQYF
once	TRBV5-5	TRBJ2-7	TRBD2	14	TGTGCCAGCAGCTTGGCCATGGGAGGGAACGAGCAGTACTTC	CASSLAMGGNEQYF
NA	TRBV2	TRBJ2-7	NA	14	TGTGCCAGCAGTGAATCCCACCAGACCTACGAGCAGTACTTC	CASSESHQTYEQYF
NA	TRBV7-8	TRBJ2-3	NA	12	TGTGCCAGCAGCTTGGACAGAGATACGCAGTATTTT	CASSLDRDTQYF
once	TRBV7-3	TRBJ2-2	TRBD2	14	TGTGCCAGCAGCGCCGGGACTAGCGCCGGGGAGCTGTTTTTT	CASSAGTSAGELFF
NA	TRBV11-2	TRBJ1-1	NA	13	TGTGCCAGCAGCCGTGAGCGGGGGGGAGGAGCTTTCTTT	CASSRERGGGAFF
NA	TRBV7-7	TRBJ2-5	NA	13	TGTGCCAGCAGCTTAGGTCTCCAAGAGACCCAGTACTTC	CASSLGLQETQYF
NA	TRBV2	TRBJ2-2	TRBD2	16	TGTGCCAGCAGTGAATATGCGGGAGGGCCGTACGGGGAGCTGTTTTTT	CASSEYAGGPYGELFF
NA	TRBV19	TRBJ1-5	TRBD1	16	TGTGCCAGTACTCCCGACCCGGACAGGGGCAATCAGCCCCAGCATTTT	CASTPDPDRGNQPQHF
NA	TRBV25-1	TRBJ1-4	NA	14	TGTGCCAGCAGTGACAGGTTTGCTAATGAAAAACTGTTTTTT	CASSDRFANEKLFF
NA	TRBV7-6	TRBJ2-1	TRBD2	16	TGTGCCAGCAGCTTAGTTTCCCTAGCGGGACGCAATGAGCAGTTCTTC	CASSLVSLAGRNEQFF
NA	TRBV2	TRBJ2-3	TRBD2	15	TGTGCCAGCAGTCGGCAGCGGGAGGGTGTAGATACGCAGTATTTT	CASSRQREGVDTQYF
NA	TRBV19	TRBJ2-7	NA	15	TGTGCCAGTAGTATAGCAGAGACCGCGACGACCGAGCAGTACTTC	CASSIAETATTEQYF
NA	TRBV6-1	TRBJ1-5	NA	14	TGTGCCAGCTCTCCTAGTGGGGGCAATCAGCCCCAGCATTTT	CASSPSGGNQPQHF
NA	TRBV29-1	TRBJ1-1	NA	12	TGCAGCGTTTCCACAGGGCGTACTGAAGCTTTCTTT	CSVSTGRTEAFF
NA	TRBV30	TRBJ2-6	NA	14	TGTGCCTGGAGTGTGGGGTTTGGGGCCAACGTCCTGACTTTC	CAWSVGFGANVLTF
NA	TRBV6-1	TRBJ2-7	NA	15	TGTGCCAGCAGTGGGTTCCCGGCGGGCTCCTACGAGCAGTACTTC	CASSGFPAGSYEQYF
NA	TRBV5-1	TRBJ2-5	NA	15	TGCGCCAGCAGCTTCAGCCCAGGGAGAATGGAGACCCAGTACTTC	CASSFSPGRMETQYF
once	TRBV15	TRBJ2-5	NA	13	TGTGCCACCAGCAGAGCCCCGTCGGAGACCCAGTACTTC	CATSRAPSETQYF
NA	TRBV6-5	TRBJ1-1	NA	13	TGTGCCAGCAGTTACTCGTGGGGCATTGAAGCTTTCTTT	CASSYSWGIEAFF
NA	TRBV10-3	TRBJ1-3	NA	16	TGTGCAAGTGCCCCGACTCTAGAGGATCTTGTAAACACCATATATTTT	CASAPTLEDLVNTIYF